This is a list of T cell receptor beta chains from one sample in a study of T cells in Graves' hyperthyroidism and ophthalmopathy. TCRdb called the multiplex PCR reads again in MiXCR, with one record for every CDR3 protein. The table has over 400,000 distinct CDR3 sequences, roughly 22% seen once; the top ten hold around 47%. The sequenced material came from blood. Receptor source: a woman in her 70s with Graves' ophthalmopathy. The CDR3 runs from the conserved cysteine through the conserved F or W. D genes are given only for firm matches. Expanded clones get a size class; other rows say once, few or many, or leave the size out.

D gene | J gene | V gene | clone size | CDR3 protein | CDR3 DNA
. | TRBJ1-2 | TRBV20-1 | . | CSARSVSLSGYTF | TGCAGTGCTAGATCGGTATCCCTAAGCGGCTACACCTTC
TRBD1 | TRBJ1-4 | TRBV4-3 | . | CASSQSGTARDEKLFF | TGCGCCAGCAGCCAGTCGGGGACAGCACGGGATGAAAAACTGTTTTTT
. | TRBJ2-7 | TRBV2 | many | CASSVGRYEQYF | TGTGCCAGCAGTGTGGGAAGGTACGAGCAGTACTTC
. | TRBJ1-2 | TRBV6-1 | . | CASRRDPGGYTF | TGTGCCAGCAGGCGGGACCCCGGAGGCTACACCTTC
. | TRBJ1-5 | TRBV5-6 | . | CASSRVSSNQPQHF | TGTGCCAGCAGCCGGGTCTCTAGCAATCAGCCCCAGCATTTT
TRBD2 | TRBJ2-7 | TRBV5-6 | . | CASSRGTTEGEQYF | TGTGCCAGCAGCCGCGGGACTACCGAGGGCGAGCAGTACTTC
TRBD2 | TRBJ2-1 | TRBV12-3/TRBV12-4 | . | CASSFTSGKGNEQFF | TGTGCCAGCAGTTTTACTAGCGGGAAAGGTAATGAGCAGTTCTTC
TRBD1 | TRBJ2-1 | TRBV11-2 | many | CASSPRTGPYNEQFF | TGTGCCAGCAGCCCTCGGACAGGCCCCTACAATGAGCAGTTCTTC
. | TRBJ2-1 | TRBV12-3/TRBV12-4 | few | CASKSYNEQFF | TGTGCCAGCAAGTCCTACAATGAGCAGTTCTTC
. | TRBJ1-1 | TRBV11-2 | many | CASSLAGSNTEAFF | TGTGCCAGCAGCTTAGCGGGTTCGAACACTGAAGCTTTCTTT
TRBD1 | TRBJ1-1 | TRBV27 | many | CASRALLTGANTEAFF | TGTGCCAGCAGAGCTCTCCTGACAGGGGCAAACACTGAAGCTTTCTTT
. | TRBJ1-6 | TRBV5-6 | . | CASSFMPGWSPLHF | TGTGCCAGCAGCTTCATGCCTGGATGGTCACCCCTCCACTTT
TRBD1 | TRBJ2-1 | TRBV28 | . | CASSPRDRGNEQFF | TGTGCCAGCAGCCCCCGGGACAGGGGTAATGAGCAGTTCTTC
. | TRBJ1-5 | TRBV3-1 | few | CASSPLNSNQPQHF | TGTGCCAGCAGCCCCCTGAATAGCAATCAGCCCCAGCATTTT
. | TRBJ1-2 | TRBV28 | few | CASSVPGEVHGYTF | TGTGCCAGCAGCGTGCCAGGGGAGGTGCATGGCTACACCTTC
TRBD1 | TRBJ1-2 | TRBV30 | many | CAWITGAGYGYTF | TGTGCCTGGATAACAGGGGCCGGCTATGGCTACACCTTC
. | TRBJ1-5 | TRBV12-5 | . | CASGLGGPYNQPQHF | TGTGCTAGTGGTTTGGGCGGACCTTATAATCAGCCCCAGCATTTT
. | TRBJ1-1 | TRBV11-3 | . | CASSFTPDPNTEAFF | TGTGCCAGCAGCTTTACACCGGACCCCAACACTGAAGCTTTCTTT
TRBD2 | TRBJ2-3 | TRBV9 | once | CASSPEGGRGGPDTQYF | TGTGCCAGCAGCCCGGAAGGGGGGCGGGGGGGACCAGATACGCAGTATTTT
TRBD2 | TRBJ2-1 | TRBV7-3 | . | CASSGGGSLYEQFF | TGTGCCAGCAGCGGGGGGGGGTCCCTCTATGAGCAGTTCTTC
. | TRBJ2-5 | TRBV28 | . | CASSSSGGIMETQYF | TGTGCCAGCAGCTCCTCAGGGGGGATAATGGAGACCCAGTACTTC
TRBD2 | TRBJ2-1 | TRBV5-1 | . | CASSFLLAGGDNEQFF | TGCGCCAGCAGCTTTTTACTAGCGGGAGGTGACAATGAGCAGTTCTTC
. | TRBJ2-1 | TRBV2 | few | CASTPGSPNEQFF | TGTGCCAGCACTCCAGGGTCTCCCAATGAGCAGTTCTTC
TRBD2 | TRBJ2-1 | TRBV7-2 | many | CASSLMVTSGYNEQFF | TGTGCCAGCAGCTTAATGGTCACTAGCGGCTACAATGAGCAGTTCTTC
TRBD1 | TRBJ1-4 | TRBV12-3/TRBV12-4 | many | CASSLGGQGGNEKLFF | TGTGCCAGCAGTTTAGGCGGACAGGGAGGGAATGAAAAACTGTTTTTT
. | TRBJ1-5 | TRBV19 | few | CASSTTGGGAQPQHF | TGTGCCAGTAGTACCACGGGGGGGGGTGCTCAGCCCCAGCATTTT
TRBD2 | TRBJ2-3 | TRBV24-1 | many | CATSDSTSGALDTQYF | TGTGCCACCAGTGATTCGACTAGCGGGGCCTTGGATACGCAGTATTTT
. | TRBJ1-1 | TRBV29-1 | . | CSVEEWAQNTEAFF | TGCAGCGTTGAAGAGTGGGCACAAAACACTGAAGCTTTCTTT
. | TRBJ2-5 | TRBV4-3 | . | CASSQERDILPLYF | TGCGCCAGCAGCCAAGAACGGGACATATTACCCCTGTACTTC
. | TRBJ1-4 | TRBV28 | . | CASRDGGDEKLFF | TGTGCCAGCAGGGACGGCGGGGATGAAAAACTGTTTTTT
. | TRBJ1-1 | TRBV3-1 | many | CASSQLTGVGKAFF | TGTGCCAGCAGCCAGCTAACCGGAGTCGGGAAAGCTTTCTTT
. | TRBJ1-4 | TRBV9 | few | CASSPLAGLGEKLFF | TGTGCCAGCAGCCCCTTGGCCGGGCTTGGTGAAAAACTGTTTTTT
. | TRBJ1-1 | TRBV12-3/TRBV12-4 | . | CASSPFERGEAFF | TGTGCCAGCAGTCCCTTTGAGCGGGGTGAAGCTTTCTTT
TRBD2 | TRBJ2-1 | TRBV27 | . | CASSYRLAGGLLNEQFF | TGTGCCAGCAGTTATCGACTAGCGGGAGGTCTGTTAAATGAGCAGTTCTTC
. | TRBJ2-5 | TRBV11-2 | . | CASSPHWVDQEAQYF | TGTGCCAGCAGCCCCCATTGGGTGGACCAAGAGGCCCAGTACTTC
. | TRBJ2-1 | TRBV18 | . | CASSRVSSYNEQFF | TGTGCCAGCTCCCGGGTCAGCTCCTACAATGAGCAGTTCTTC
. | TRBJ1-5 | TRBV10-3 | . | CAISESGRSNQPQHF | TGTGCCATCAGTGAGTCGGGACGGAGCAATCAGCCCCAGCATTTT
TRBD2 | TRBJ2-1 | TRBV28 | many | CASSLGLAGPYNEQFF | TGTGCCAGCAGTTTGGGGCTAGCGGGACCCTACAATGAGCAGTTCTTC
. | TRBJ2-4 | TRBV5-1 | . | CASSYLGGSAKNIQYF | TGCGCCAGCAGCTATTTGGGGGGCTCGGCCAAAAACATTCAGTACTTC
. | TRBJ1-5 | TRBV12-5 | few | CASGLSTGLQPQHF | TGTGCTAGTGGTTTGTCGACGGGGCTCCAGCCCCAGCATTTT
. | TRBJ1-2 | TRBV20-1 | . | CSASGGGGYTF | TGCAGTGCCAGTGGGGGCGGCGGCTACACCTTC
TRBD2 | TRBJ2-3 | TRBV10-3 | . | CAISGREEGTDTQYF | TGTGCCATCAGTGGGCGGGAGGAGGGGACAGATACGCAGTATTTT
. | TRBJ2-7 | TRBV5-1 | . | CASSGDTYEQYF | TGCGCCAGCAGCGGAGACACTTACGAGCAGTACTTC
. | TRBJ2-3 | TRBV20-1 | few | CSARDWTGAKDTQYF | TGCAGTGCTAGAGATTGGACGGGAGCGAAAGATACGCAGTATTTT
TRBD1 | TRBJ1-5 | TRBV6-1 | . | CASSTAGGRNQPQHF | TGTGCCAGCAGTACGGCAGGGGGTCGCAATCAGCCCCAGCATTTT
TRBD1 | TRBJ1-1 | TRBV5-5 | few | CASSDNKGANTEAFF | TGTGCCAGCAGCGATAACAAGGGGGCCAACACTGAAGCTTTCTTT
TRBD1 | TRBJ1-6 | TRBV7-6 | . | CASSLESGTGNSPLHF | TGTGCCAGCAGCTTAGAGAGCGGGACAGGCAATTCACCCCTCCACTTT
TRBD2 | TRBJ2-3 | TRBV20-1 | few | CSAMGSAGGPIGTDTQYF | TGCAGTGCTATGGGCTCGGCGGGAGGGCCGATTGGGACAGATACGCAGTATTTT
TRBD2 | TRBJ2-1 | TRBV20-1 | few | CSATGGEVANNEQFF | TGCAGTGCCACGGGGGGGGAGGTGGCCAACAATGAGCAGTTCTTC
. | TRBJ1-2 | TRBV11-2 | many | CASSLGKESYGYTF | TGTGCCAGCAGCTTAGGCAAAGAGAGCTATGGCTACACCTTC
. | TRBJ2-2 | TRBV6-2/TRBV6-3 | many | CASSYTRLANTGELFF | TGTGCCAGCAGTTACACCCGACTAGCGAACACCGGGGAGCTGTTTTTT
TRBD1 | TRBJ1-5 | TRBV20-1 | . | CSLGTGVNQPQHF | TGCAGCCTAGGGACAGGGGTCAATCAGCCCCAGCATTTT
TRBD1 | TRBJ1-4 | TRBV12-5 | . | CASGLSQGAGNEKLFF | TGTGCTAGTGGTTTGTCCCAGGGGGCGGGTAATGAAAAACTGTTTTTT
. | TRBJ1-5 | TRBV18 | . | CASSPQTAPRGAQHF | TGTGCCAGCTCACCTCAGACGGCCCCAAGGGGAGCCCAGCATTTT
. | TRBJ2-7 | TRBV5-1 | . | CASSLKSAARSYEQYF | TGCGCCAGCAGCTTGAAATCCGCCGCTAGGTCCTACGAGCAGTACTTC